Each of the 14 T cell receptor beta chains below was sequenced from the same sample in a study of CD8+ T cells in alopecia areata. The authors extracted RNA and reverse transcribed it into cDNA as the sequencing template. Only in-frame clones appear in the TCRdb table, and some are missing; sequencing was by immunoSEQ multiplex PCR. The sample holds roughly 190,000 clones; 50% to 60% are singletons and the top ten take about 0.65%. This sample's treatment: oral pan-JAK inhibitor, 5-10 mg twice daily. Sequencing used CD4+ T cells sorted from blood, obtained at week 4, from a patient treated with tofacitinib. These receptors were taken from a human donor with alopecia areata.

This chain connects TRBV29-1 to TRBJ2-6; perhaps TRBD1 as D (6 bases). Trimming shortened V by 0 bases and J by 0 bases, and 15 bases separated the two germline ends. CDR1 and CDR2 (germline): SQVTM, ANQGSEA. The CDR3 is 18 residues long. The CDR3 DNA follows: TGCAGCGTTGAAGACTCCACAGGGTTCCACTCTGGGGCCAACGTCCTGACTTTC. Its translation: CSVEDSTGFHSGANVLTF.

Only a few counts were recorded for this clone. The gene calls are TRBV6-5 and TRBJ2-5; possible D gene TRBD2, 7 bases. V shed 7 bases and J shed 5 bases, with 20 bases lying between them. The CDR3 consists of 15 residues. Germline V gene sequence: CDR1 MNHEY, CDR2 SVGAGI. The DNA of the CDR3 is TGTGCCAGCACCTCAAGGAGGGGGGGGTCTGAGACCCAGTACTTC. Protein: CASTSRRGGSETQYF.

The rearrangement uses TRBV28 and TRBJ2-6; D is unresolved. V was cut by 6 bases and J by 0 bases, with 9 bases left in between. CDR1 MDHEN and CDR2 SYDVKM come from the germline V gene. The length of the CDR3 is 15 residues. CDR3 protein: CASRGPHSGANVLTF. The CDR3 coding sequence is TGTGCCAGCAGAGGTCCCCACTCTGGGGCCAACGTCCTGACTTTC.

The chain links TRBV29-1 to TRBJ1-1, with a possible D match to TRBD1 (6 bases). Looked up from germline, CDR1 is SQVTM and CDR2 is ANQGSEA. The V end was cut by 3 bases, the J end by 5 bases, with 19 bases between. The CDR3 length is 15 residues. DNA of the CDR3: TGCAGCGTTGAGGACCACCGGGGGCTTCGAACTGAAGCTTTCTTT. Amino acid sequence: CSVEDHRGLRTEAFF.

The chain is built from TRBV29-1 and TRBJ2-5; no reliable D call. Germline values: CDR1 SQVTM, CDR2 ANQGSEA. This CDR3 is 12 amino acids long. Trimming took off 3 bases at V and 7 bases at J, with 12 bases between the two ends. The CDR3: CSVEEGYGTQYF. CDR3 nucleotide sequence: TGCAGCGTTGAGGAAGGGTACGGGACCCAGTACTTC.

The J gene is TRBJ2-5, the V gene TRBV2; D unclear. Trimming took off 7 bases at V and 0 bases at J, with 6 bases between the two ends. The V gene's germline CDR1 is SNHLY and CDR2 FYNNEI. This CDR3 has 12 amino acids. The CDR3 spells CASMDDQETQYF. Here the CDR3 DNA reads TGTGCCAGCATGGACGACCAAGAGACCCAGTACTTC.

This clone appeared a few times. The chain carries TRBV4-1 and TRBJ2-7, with a possible D match to TRBD1 (5 bases). Germline V gene data show CDR1 as MGHRA and CDR2 as YSYEKL. The CDR3 runs to 18 residues. Trimming removed 1 base from V and 2 bases from J, with 21 bases in between. The CDR3 protein is CASSQGPPTALTPYEQYF. The CDR3, as DNA: TGCGCCAGCAGCCAAGGCCCCCCGACAGCACTTACCCCCTACGAGCAGTACTTC.

This clone was found a few times. The junction departs from the called germline gene at one end, perhaps through a read error. This chain's CDR3 is CASSLRVPTSGPYGQYF. For the CDR3, the DNA is TGTGCCAGCAGCCTTAGAGTCCCCACTAGCGGACCATACGGGCAGTACTTC. The V and J genes are TRBV28 and TRBJ2-7; 8 bases are a match to TRBD2. Germline V gene data show CDR1 as MDHEN and CDR2 as SYDVKM. The CDR3 runs 17 residues.

The chain joins TRBV27 to TRBJ2-5; 7 bases fit TRBD1. The V gene end was trimmed by 3 bases and the J gene end by 5 bases; junction bases not matched to a gene: 9. The CDR3 runs to 15 residues. The germline V gene encodes CDR1 MNHEY and CDR2 SMNVEV (reference sequence). CDR3 coding DNA: TGTGCCAGCAGTTTTAGACAGGGATGGGGGGAGACCCAGTACTTC. It encodes CASSFRQGWGETQYF.

The chain couples TRBV5-4 to TRBJ2-7; perhaps TRBD1 as D (6 bases). The CDR3 has 15 amino acids. Trimming left V 3 bases short and J 0 bases short, with 13 bases between. The germline gives CDR1 SGHNT, CDR2 YYREEE (reference sequence). CDR3 sequence (DNA): TGTGCCAGCAGCTCACGGACAGCCTTCTCCTACGAGCAGTACTTC. The encoded protein is CASSSRTAFSYEQYF.

The rearrangement joins TRBV6-1 to TRBJ2-6; 8 nucleotides align to TRBD1. CDR3 length: 15 amino acids. V lost 4 bases, J lost 5 bases, and 4 bases stayed unmatched. Germline values: CDR1 MNHNS, CDR2 SASEGT. CDR3 loop: CASSAGQGRANVLTF. Written as DNA, the CDR3 is TGTGCCAGCAGTGCAGGACAGGGTAGGGCCAACGTCCTGACTTTC.

The V call is TRBV27, the J call TRBJ2-5; TRBD1 is a possible D gene (5 bases). Deletions cut 6 bases from V and 5 bases from J, with 19 bases between. CDR1 and CDR2 (germline): MNHEY, SMNVEV (reference sequence). This CDR3 is built from 15 residues. The DNA of the CDR3 is TGTGCCAGCAGAGGCTCGAGGTCAGGGCGCGAGACCCAGTACTTC. Protein: CASRGSRSGRETQYF.

This clone occurred once. The DNA for the CDR3 is TGTGCCTGGAGTGCCACAACAACCGGGGAGCTGTTTTTT. The encoded protein is CAWSATTTGELFF. J is TRBJ2-2 and V is TRBV30, with no clear D. Germline-derived CDR1 and CDR2 are GTSNPN and SVGIG (reference sequence). V lost 1 base and J 5 bases, leaving 8 bases between the germline ends. The CDR3 contains 13 residues.

The sample holds a few counts of this clone. The chain combines TRBV7-2 with TRBJ2-3, with TRBD2 as a possible D gene (5 bases). The germline V gene has CDR1 SGHTA and CDR2 FQGNSA. This CDR3 contains 15 residues. Trimming pared 5 bases from V and 4 bases from J, leaving 16 bases between. CDR3 bases: TGTGCCAGCAGCCCCCTGAGGGAGTGGTCAGATACGCAGTATTTT. It codes for CASSPLREWSDTQYF.